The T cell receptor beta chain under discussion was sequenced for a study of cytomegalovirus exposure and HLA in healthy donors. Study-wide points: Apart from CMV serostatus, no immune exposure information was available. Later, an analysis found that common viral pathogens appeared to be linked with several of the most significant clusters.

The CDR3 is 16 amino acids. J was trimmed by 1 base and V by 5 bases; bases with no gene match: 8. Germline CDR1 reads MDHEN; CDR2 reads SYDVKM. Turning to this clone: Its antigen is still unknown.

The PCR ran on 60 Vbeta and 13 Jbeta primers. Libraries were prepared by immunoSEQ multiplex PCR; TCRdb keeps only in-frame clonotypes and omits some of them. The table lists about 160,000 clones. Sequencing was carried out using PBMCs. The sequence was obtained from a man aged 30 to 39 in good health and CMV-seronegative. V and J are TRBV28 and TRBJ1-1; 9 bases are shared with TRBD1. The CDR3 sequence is CASSPRTGVGNTEAFF. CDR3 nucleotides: TGTGCCAGCAGTCCCCGGACAGGGGTCGGGAACACTGAAGCTTTCTTT. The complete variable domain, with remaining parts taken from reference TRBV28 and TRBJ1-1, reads DVKVTQSSRYLVKRTGEKVFLECVQDMDHENMFWYRQDPGLGLRLIYFSYDVKMKEKGDIPEGYSVSREKKERFSLILESASTNQTSMYLCASSPRTGVGNTEAFFGQGTRLTVV.